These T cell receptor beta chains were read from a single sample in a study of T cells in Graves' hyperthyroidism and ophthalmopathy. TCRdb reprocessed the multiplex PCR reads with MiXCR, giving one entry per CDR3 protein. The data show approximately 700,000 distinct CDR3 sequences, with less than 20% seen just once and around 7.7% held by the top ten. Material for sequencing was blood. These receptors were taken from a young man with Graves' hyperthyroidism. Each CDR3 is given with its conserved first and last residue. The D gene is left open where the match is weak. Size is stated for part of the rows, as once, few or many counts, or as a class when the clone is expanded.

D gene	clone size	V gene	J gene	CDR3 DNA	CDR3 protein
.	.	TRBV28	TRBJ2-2	TGTGCCACCGGTGATACTGCCACCGGGGAGCTGTTTTTT	CATGDTATGELFF
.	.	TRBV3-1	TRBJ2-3	TGTGCCAGCAGCCCCACAGGATCAAGGCCCACAGATACGCAGTATTTT	CASSPTGSRPTDTQYF
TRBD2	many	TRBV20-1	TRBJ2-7	TGCAGTGCTAGAGATAGCGGGAAATCCTACGAGCAGTACTTC	CSARDSGKSYEQYF
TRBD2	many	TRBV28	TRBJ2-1	TGTGCCAGCAGGCAGGCTAGCGGCCTCAATGAGCAGTTCTTC	CASRQASGLNEQFF
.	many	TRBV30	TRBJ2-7	TGTGCCTGGAGTATAGGGGGGGCCTACGAGCAGTACTTC	CAWSIGGAYEQYF
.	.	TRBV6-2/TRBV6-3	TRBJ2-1	TGTGCCAGCTTAACAGAGAATGAGCAGTTCTTC	CASLTENEQFF
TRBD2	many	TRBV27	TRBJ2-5	TGTGCCAGCAGTTTATTCGCGGGGGGACAAGCAGGTCAAGAGACCCAGTACTTC	CASSLFAGGQAGQETQYF
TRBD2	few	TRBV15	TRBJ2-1	TGTGCCACCAGCAGAGGGACTAGCGAATACAATGAGCAGTTCTTC	CATSRGTSEYNEQFF
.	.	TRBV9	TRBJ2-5	TGTGCCAGCAGCGGCGGGGGGACAGCCCAAGAGACCCAGTACTTC	CASSGGGTAQETQYF
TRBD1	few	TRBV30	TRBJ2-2	TGTGCCTGGAGTGTCGGACAGGGCTTATACACCGGGGAGCTGTTTTTT	CAWSVGQGLYTGELFF
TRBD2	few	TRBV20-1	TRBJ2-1	TGCAGTGCTATACCGGGACTAGCGGAAAACTACAATGAGCAGTTCTTC	CSAIPGLAENYNEQFF
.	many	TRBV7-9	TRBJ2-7	TGTGCCAGCAGCCAGGGGACCTACGAGCAGTACTTC	CASSQGTYEQYF
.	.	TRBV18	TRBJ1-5	TGTGCCAGCTCACCACCAAATGCAGGGGTAGGGCCCCAGCATTTT	CASSPPNAGVGPQHF
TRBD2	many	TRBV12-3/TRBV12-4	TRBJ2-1	TGTGCCAGCAGGGCTAGCGGGGCCCGGTCCTACAATGAGCAGTTCTTC	CASRASGARSYNEQFF
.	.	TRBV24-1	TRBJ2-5	TGTGCCACCAGTGATCCGGGGACCCGGGAGACCCAGTACTTC	CATSDPGTRETQYF
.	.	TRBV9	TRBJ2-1	TGTGCCAGCAGCGAGGGGGGGGGTACCTACAATGAGCAGTTCTTC	CASSEGGGTYNEQFF
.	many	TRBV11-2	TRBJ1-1	TGTGCCAGCAGCCCCCTGCCGGGGACTGAAGCTTTCTTT	CASSPLPGTEAFF
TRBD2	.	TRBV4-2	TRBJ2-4	TGTGCCAGCAGCCAAGATAGGACGACTAGCGCAGGGAACATTCAGTACTTC	CASSQDRTTSAGNIQYF
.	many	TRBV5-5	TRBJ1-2	TGTGCCAGCAGCTTGGGAGGGTCGGGCTACTATGGCTACACCTTC	CASSLGGSGYYGYTF
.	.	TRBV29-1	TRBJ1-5	TGCAGCGTTGCAGAGGGAGCATGGCAGCCCCAGCATTTT	CSVAEGAWQPQHF
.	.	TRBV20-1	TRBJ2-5	TGCAGTGCAGATCTGGGGAGGGGGGGGGGGAAGGAGACCCAGTACTTC	CSADLGRGGGKETQYF
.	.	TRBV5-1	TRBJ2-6	TGCGCCAGCAGCTTGGTGGGTACGTCTGGGGCCAACGTCCTGACTTTC	CASSLVGTSGANVLTF
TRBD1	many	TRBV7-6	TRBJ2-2	TGTGCCAGCAGCAAGAGCTGGACAGGGTCCGGGGAGCTGTTTTTT	CASSKSWTGSGELFF
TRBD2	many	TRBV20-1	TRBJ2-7	TGCAGTGCTTCCGGGACTAGCGGGGTGAGCTCCTACGAGCAGTACTTC	CSASGTSGVSSYEQYF
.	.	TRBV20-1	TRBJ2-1	TGCAGTTCCAAGGACCCGGAGGAAAATGAGCAGTTCTTC	CSSKDPEENEQFF
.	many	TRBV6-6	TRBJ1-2	TGTGCCAGCAGTTACGATGGCGCTAACTATGGCTACACCTTC	CASSYDGANYGYTF
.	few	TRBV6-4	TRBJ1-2	TGTGCCAGCACCAATCACTATGGCTACACCTTC	CASTNHYGYTF
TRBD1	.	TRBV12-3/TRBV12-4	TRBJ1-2	TGTGCCAGCAGTATTACAGGGGGTAGGAACTATGGCTACACCTTC	CASSITGGRNYGYTF
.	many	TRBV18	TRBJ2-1	TGTGCCAGCTCGCAGATAGCGGACCCATACAATGAGCAGTTCTTC	CASSQIADPYNEQFF
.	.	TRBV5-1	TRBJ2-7	TGCGCCAGCAGCTCCCGGGACTCTTTCTACGAGCAGTACTTC	CASSSRDSFYEQYF